What follows are 30 T cell receptor beta chains derived from one specimen sequenced in a study of T cell responses to AZD1222 COVID-19 vaccine. Sequencing used immunoSEQ multiplex PCR; TCRdb keeps in-frame clones, though not all of them. The profile shows 180,000 or so clones, around 94% of them singletons. Sequences were derived from peripheral blood, sampled on day 0 of AZD1222 vaccination. Every receptor here comes from an adult in good health.

The chain is built from TRBV2 and TRBJ2-3, with TRBD1 as a possible D gene (6 bases). CDR3 length: 15 amino acids. Looked up from germline, CDR1 is SNHLY and CDR2 is FYNNEI. The ends were cut back, 7 bases at V and 4 bases at J, with 18 bases in the middle. The CDR3 region has the DNA TGTGCCAGCACTGGGGGCGGCGCCTCACCAGATACGCAGTATTTT. Its protein product is CASTGGGASPDTQYF.

This chain joins TRBV28 and TRBJ1-3; tentatively, D is TRBD1 (5 bases). V was trimmed by 7 bases and J by 4 bases, leaving 14 bases between them. Germline V gene sequence: CDR1 MDHEN, CDR2 SYDVKM. The CDR3 contains 14 residues. The CDR3 sequence: CASILKGAGNTIYF. CDR3 nucleotide sequence: TGTGCCAGCATCTTAAAAGGGGCAGGAAACACCATATATTTT.

The chain's CDR3 is CASSAQDGFYGYTF. The CDR3 bases are TGTGCCAGTAGTGCCCAGGACGGATTCTATGGCTACACCTTC. The chain couples TRBV19 to TRBJ1-2; D uncertain. Germline CDR1 LNHDA, CDR2 SQIVND (reference sequence). Trimming took off 5 bases at V and 4 bases at J, with 14 bases between the two ends. CDR3 length equals 14 residues.

CDR3 loop: CAWSLMPNTEAFF. CDR3 sequence (DNA): TGTGCCTGGAGTCTGATGCCGAACACTGAAGCTTTCTTT. The rearrangement joins TRBV30 to TRBJ1-1; D is undetermined. In germline, CDR1 is GTSNPN, CDR2 SVGIG (reference sequence). This CDR3 contains 13 residues. The V end was cut by 2 bases, the J end by 1 base, with 8 bases between.

The V call is TRBV12-3 or TRBV12-4, the J call TRBJ1-5, with D unclear. Trimming removed 3 bases at V and 4 bases at J, with 7 bases between. The CDR3 is 13 amino acids. CDR3 coding DNA: TGTGCCAGCAGTTTCGTTGGAAATCAGCCCCAGCATTTT. Translation gives CASSFVGNQPQHF.

CDR3 amino acids: CSARAPKGAFF. The CDR3 nucleotides are TGCAGTGCTAGGGCCCCCAAGGGAGCTTTCTTT. The V and J genes are TRBV20-1 and TRBJ1-1; the D is unclear. The V end was cut by 3 bases, the J end by 10 bases, with 12 bases between. This CDR3 region has 11 residues. CDR1 is DFQATT and CDR2 is SNEGSKA in the germline V gene (reference sequence).

This rearrangement joins TRBV5-1 to TRBJ1-1; D is possibly TRBD1 (6 bases). The germline CDR1 and CDR2 sequences are SGHRS and YFSETQ. Trimming left V 0 bases short and J 8 bases short, with 14 bases between. The CDR3 runs to 14 residues. CDR3 in DNA: TGCGCCAGCAGCTTGGGGGCGGGGGCAGGAGAAGCTTTCTTT. Its protein product is CASSLGAGAGEAFF.

The chain couples TRBV5-1 to TRBJ2-2; D is unresolved. V was cut by 4 bases and J by 3 bases, with 13 bases left in between. This CDR3 contains 15 residues. Germline V lookup: CDR1 SGHRS, CDR2 YFSETQ. The CDR3 bases are TGCGCCAGCAGCCTGGCAGAGATCGACACCGGGGAGCTGTTTTTT. It codes for CASSLAEIDTGELFF.

The chain links TRBV14 to TRBJ1-2; D ambiguous. Germline-derived CDR1 and CDR2 are SGHDN and FVKESK. The CDR3 has 14 amino acids. V lost 3 bases and J lost 6, with 14 bases in between. Here the CDR3 DNA reads TGTGCCAGCAGCCATACTAATCTGGCCCATGGCTACACCTTC. This codes for CASSHTNLAHGYTF.

This clone was seen more than once but under ten times. This chain joins TRBV28 and TRBJ1-6, with D tentatively TRBD1 (5 bases). The V gene's germline CDR1 is MDHEN and CDR2 SYDVKM. CDR3 length: 12 residues. V was trimmed by 7 bases and J by 14 bases, leaving 15 bases between them. The CDR3 DNA reads TGTGCCAGCACCCCACCCCGGGGGGCCCTCCACTTT. It yields the protein CASTPPRGALHF.

This chain connects TRBV5-1 to TRBJ2-1, with TRBD2 matching over 8 bases. Germline lookup yields CDR1 SGHRS and CDR2 YFSETQ. This CDR3 spans 15 amino acids. V was pared by 0 bases and J by 4 bases, with 3 bases of the junction left unmatched. DNA for the CDR3: TGCGCCAGCAGCTTGGAGCCTAGCGGGTACAATGAGCAGTTCTTC. This sequence encodes CASSLEPSGYNEQFF. The entire variable domain, with the rest obtained from reference TRBV5-1 and TRBJ2-1, is as follows: KAGVTQTPRYLIKTRGQQVTLSCSPISGHRSVSWYQQTPGQGLQFLFEYFSETQRNKGNFPGRFSGRQFSNSRSEMNVSTLELGDSALYLCASSLEPSGYNEQFFGPGTRLTVL.

The CDR3 nucleotides are TGTGCCAGCAGGCCGGGACAGGGGAACACTGAAGCTTTCTTT. Protein sequence: CASRPGQGNTEAFF. This rearrangement joins TRBV6-4 to TRBJ1-1; 9 bases are shared with TRBD1. This CDR3 contains 14 residues. Trimming removed 6 bases from V and 1 base from J; junction bases left unmatched: 3. Germline V lookup: CDR1 MRHNA, CDR2 SNTAGT.

This clone came up once. The chain joins TRBV2 to TRBJ2-3; the match to TRBD2 covers 10 bases. Per the germline V gene, CDR1 is SNHLY and CDR2 is FYNNEI. V shed 7 bases, J shed 8 bases, and the junction held 6 bases outside the gene matches. CDR3 length: 13 residues. The DNA of the CDR3 is TGTGCCAGCAACCCTAGCGGGAGTGGTACGCAGTATTTT. Its protein product is CASNPSGSGTQYF.

The V call is TRBV11-2, the J call TRBJ1-1, with D hard to call. The CDR3 has 14 residues. Germline CDR1 and CDR2: SGHAT and FQNNGV. V dropped 1 base and J dropped 4 bases, with 10 bases sitting between them. DNA for the CDR3: TGTGCCAGCAGCTTAGGGAACCGTGGCACTGAAGCTTTCTTT. Protein sequence: CASSLGNRGTEAFF.

The chain joins TRBV12-5 to TRBJ2-3; unclear D gene. CDR1 is LGHNT, CDR2 FRNRAP, per germline. Trimming removed 0 bases at V and 5 bases at J, with 6 bases between. There are 13 residues in the CDR3. The CDR3 is CASGLVVGDTQYF. CDR3 nucleotide sequence: TGTGCTAGTGGTTTGGTAGTGGGAGATACGCAGTATTTT.

This clone has only a few counts. The junction shows a germline mismatch at one end, possibly a read error. The chain links TRBV12-3 or TRBV12-4 to TRBJ1-3, with TRBD1 identical over 10 bases. The CDR3 runs 13 residues. DNA for the CDR3: TGTGCCAGCAGTTTAGAAAACCGGGGACAGGGGTTCTTT. It yields the protein CASSLENRGQGFF.

This sequence joins TRBV7-8 and TRBJ2-3, with D perhaps TRBD2 (5 bases). Looked up from germline, CDR1 is SGHVS and CDR2 is FQNEAQ. This CDR3 region has 14 residues. V lost 4 bases and J 2 bases, leaving 10 bases between the germline ends. DNA for the CDR3: TGTGCCAGCAGCTCGGAGGTTTCCACAGATACGCAGTATTTT. Translation gives CASSSEVSTDTQYF.

V gene TRBV2 combines with J gene TRBJ1-1; D is unresolved. The germline V gene encodes CDR1 SNHLY and CDR2 FYNNEI. The CDR3 has 13 residues. Trimming removed 0 bases at V and 9 bases at J, with 11 bases between. The CDR3 loop is CASSEAMRGKAFF. The CDR3 nucleotides are TGTGCCAGCAGTGAAGCGATGCGGGGTAAAGCTTTCTTT.

This clone showed up just once. The V call is TRBV28, the J call TRBJ1-2; D not resolved. CDR3 length: 13 residues. V was cut by 8 bases and J by 10 bases, with 20 bases left in between. CDR1 is MDHEN and CDR2 is SYDVKM in the germline V gene. As DNA, the CDR3 is TGTGCCAGCGGTGGAAGGGCCCTACCGGTCTACACCTTC. It codes for CASGGRALPVYTF.

As concerns this clone: Other DNA variants within this sample encode the same CDR3. V and J are TRBV6-5 and TRBJ2-7, with D uncertain. This CDR3 has 13 residues. Germline CDR1 reads MNHEY; CDR2 reads SVGAGI. The ends were cut back, 2 bases at V and 3 bases at J, with 8 bases in the middle. As DNA, the CDR3 is TGTGCCAGCAGTTACCGGAGAGGCTACGAGCAGTACTTC. Translating it yields CASSYRRGYEQYF.

The J gene is TRBJ2-2, the V gene TRBV27; TRBD2 aligns across 9 bases. The CDR3 runs to 14 residues. Germline trimming cut 7 bases from V and 4 bases from J; bases unmatched to any gene: 4. CDR1 and CDR2 (germline): MNHEY, SMNVEV (reference sequence). In DNA form, the CDR3 reads TGTGCCAGCAACCCGACTAGCGGCACCGGGGAGCTGTTTTTT. Encoded protein: CASNPTSGTGELFF.

V is TRBV6-1 and J is TRBJ1-2; the D gene is possibly TRBD1 (5 bases). The CDR3 runs to 20 residues. V shed 2 bases and J shed 0 bases, with 25 bases lying between them. The V gene's germline CDR1 is MNHNS and CDR2 SASEGT. CDR3 region: CASSERETALHSSPNYGYTF. The CDR3 bases are TGTGCCAGCAGTGAAAGAGAGACAGCCCTTCATTCGTCTCCTAACTATGGCTACACCTTC.

The genes are TRBV5-1 and TRBJ2-3, with D perhaps assigned TRBD1 or TRBD2 (5 bases each). Germline CDR1 is SGHRS and CDR2 is YFSETQ. Trimming took 4 bases from V and 5 from J, leaving 11 bases between them. This CDR3 is 13 amino acids long. CDR3 loop: CASSPERGDTQYF. The CDR3 DNA sequence: TGCGCCAGCAGCCCCGAGAGGGGAGATACGCAGTATTTT.

The chain carries TRBV4-1 and TRBJ1-1, with 7 bases fitting TRBD1. The V gene end was trimmed by 4 bases and the J gene end by 6 bases; junction bases not matched to a gene: 8. The CDR3 covers 14 residues. Germline CDR1 reads MGHRA; CDR2 reads YSYEKL. The CDR3 spells CASSLDRTGPEAFF. In DNA, the CDR3 is TGCGCCAGCAGCCTGGACAGGACGGGTCCTGAAGCTTTCTTT.

This clone was found once. The chain combines TRBV4-1 with TRBJ1-6; 8 nucleotides agree with TRBD1. The length of the CDR3 is 16 residues. From germline, CDR1 is MGHRA and CDR2 YSYEKL. Unmatched junction bases numbered 12, after V lost 7 bases and J lost 7 bases. The CDR3 DNA is TGCGCCAGCACAGGGGCTTCCGGACAGGGAAATTCACCCCTCCACTTT. It translates to CASTGASGQGNSPLHF.

The V gene is TRBV29-1, the J gene TRBJ1-1; 7 bases fit TRBD1. Germline CDR1 reads SQVTM; CDR2 reads ANQGSEA. CDR3 length: 12 residues. J gave up 3 bases and V 4 bases, and 2 bases lay outside the gene matches. DNA for the CDR3: TGCAGCGTTGTTGACAGGGACACTGAAGCTTTCTTT. It encodes CSVVDRDTEAFF.

The rearrangement links TRBV7-2 to TRBJ2-1; the D is unclear. V lost 6 bases to trimming and J lost 5 bases, with 8 bases between them. Germline CDR1 SGHTA, CDR2 FQGNSA. The CDR3 is 12 amino acids. CDR3 sequence reads: CASSPLNNEQFF. The DNA for the CDR3 is TGTGCCAGCAGTCCCCTTAACAATGAGCAGTTCTTC.

V and J are TRBV15 and TRBJ2-2; no clear D. Between the trimmed V and J ends, which lost 1 base and 2 bases, there was a span of 5 bases. CDR3 length equals 14 residues. In germline, CDR1 is LNHNV, CDR2 YYDKDF (reference sequence). The CDR3 loop reads CATSRVFNTGELFF. The CDR3 nucleotides read TGTGCCACCAGCAGAGTATTCAACACCGGGGAGCTGTTTTTT.

V gene TRBV3-1 (or the pseudogene TRBV3-2) combines with J gene TRBJ1-1; 9 positions agree with TRBD1. This CDR3 has 14 amino acids. Looked up from germline, CDR1 is LGHDT and CDR2 is YNNKEL (reference sequence). V trimming: 5 bases; J trimming: 4 bases; junction bases outside the gene matches: 5. Written as DNA, the CDR3 is TGTGCCAGCAGCACCGGGACAGGGACCACTGAAGCTTTCTTT. This translates into CASSTGTGTTEAFF.

The J gene is TRBJ1-5, the V gene TRBV2; 8 bases align to TRBD1. The CDR3 spans 13 residues. The J segment lost 2 bases and the V segment lost 7 bases, leaving 1 base of the junction unmatched. CDR1 and CDR2 from the germline V gene are SNHLY and FYNNEI. CDR3 in DNA: TGTGCCAGCACGGGACAGGGCAATCAGCCCCAGCATTTT. As protein: CASTGQGNQPQHF.